In this sample, the clone carrying this T cell receptor (beta chain) turned up a few times. TCRdb fed the RT-PCR reads into MiXCR, producing one record per CDR3 protein. Seen here are about 700,000 distinct CDR3 sequences, roughly 13% observed once, and the top ten hold around 7%. This sample was taken from a study of response to subunit inactivated influenza vaccine. The CDR3 spans 14 residues. V lost 0 bases and J 5 bases, leaving 14 bases between the germline ends. The V gene's germline CDR1 is DFQATT and CDR2 SNEGSKA (reference sequence). The sample in question was PBMCs from blood, obtained less than 15 days before vaccination. The chain carries TRBV20-1 and TRBJ2-7; D gene ambiguous. The TCR comes from a man aged 50-59 years who received an inactivated influenza vaccine. The CDR3: CSARDTRAGNEQYF. In DNA, the CDR3 is TGCAGTGCTAGAGATACCCGCGCTGGGAACGAGCAGTACTTC.